Listed below are T cell receptor beta chains from one sample, sequenced in a study of T cell clones after liver transplantation. Clones were read by immunoSEQ multiplex PCR, and TCRdb kept only the in-frame ones, dropping some. The sample yields more than 95,000 clones, around 86% seen once. The sequences come from CD4+ T cells from blood, collected before liver transplant. These receptor sequences come from a human donor who received a liver transplant. The CDR3 runs from the conserved cysteine through the conserved F or W. A D gene is named only where the DNA matches it firmly. Clone size appears in some rows only: once, few, many, or a class for an expanded clone.

TRBD1 | TRBJ1-1 | NA | TRBV4-1 | 14 | CASSPPLQGARAFF | TGCGCCAGCAGCCCTCCGCTTCAGGGGGCGCGAGCTTTCTTT
NA | TRBJ2-7 | NA | TRBV10-2 | 14 | CASSERGAVDEQYF | TGCGCCAGCAGTGAGCGGGGGGCAGTGGACGAGCAGTACTTC
NA | TRBJ2-2 | NA | TRBV19 | 14 | CASRTVENTGELFF | TGTGCCAGCAGGACAGTTGAGAACACCGGGGAGCTGTTTTTT
NA | TRBJ1-5 | NA | TRBV5-1 | 15 | CASSERGGMGQPQHF | TGCGCCAGCAGCGAGAGAGGGGGGATGGGTCAGCCCCAGCATTTT
NA | TRBJ2-5 | NA | TRBV19 | 12 | CASSTGEETQYF | TGTGCCAGTAGTACAGGGGAAGAGACCCAGTACTTC
NA | TRBJ1-6 | NA | TRBV5-1 | 16 | CASSLTLDRNNSPLHF | TGCGCCAGCAGCTTGACCTTGGACAGAAATAATTCACCCCTCCACTTT
NA | TRBJ2-6 | NA | TRBV4-2 | 18 | CASSQSTGPMTGANVLTF | TGTGCCAGCAGCCAATCCACAGGGCCGATGACTGGGGCCAACGTCCTGACTTTC
NA | TRBJ1-2 | NA | TRBV5-1 | 14 | CASHDTGANYGYTF | TGCGCCAGCCACGATACTGGGGCTAACTATGGCTACACCTTC
NA | TRBJ2-7 | NA | TRBV10-3 | 14 | CAISESSASYEQYF | TGTGCCATCAGTGAGTCCAGCGCATCCTACGAGCAGTACTTC
NA | TRBJ2-7 | NA | TRBV7-2 | 15 | CASSPPRGFSYEQYF | TGTGCCAGCTCCCCCCCTCGCGGCTTCTCCTACGAGCAGTACTTC
TRBD1 | TRBJ1-4 | NA | TRBV7-2 | 14 | CASSFYQGGEKLFF | TGTGCCAGCAGCTTCTATCAGGGGGGCGAAAAACTGTTTTTT
TRBD2 | TRBJ2-3 | NA | TRBV4-2 | 15 | CASSQAAGGTDTQYF | TGTGCCAGCAGCCAAGCCGCGGGAGGCACAGATACGCAGTATTTT
NA | TRBJ2-5 | NA | TRBV18 | 12 | CASSLYQETQYF | TGTGCCAGCTCTCTGTACCAAGAGACCCAGTACTTC
NA | TRBJ2-1 | few | TRBV7-3 | 15 | CASSRAQGQYNEQFF | TGTGCCAGCAGCCGTGCCCAGGGACAATACAATGAGCAGTTCTTC
TRBD1 | TRBJ2-2 | once | TRBV27 | 16 | CASRNRATGSGGELFF | TGTGCCAGCAGAAATCGAGCGACAGGGTCTGGAGGGGAGCTGTTTTTT
NA | TRBJ1-1 | NA | TRBV11-2 | 13 | CASSEGVNTEAFF | TGTGCCAGCAGCGAGGGGGTGAACACTGAAGCTTTCTTT
NA | TRBJ1-4 | NA | TRBV6-1 | 16 | CASSERVAATNEKLFF | TGTGCCAGCAGTGAAAGGGTAGCGGCAACTAATGAAAAACTGTTTTTT
NA | TRBJ2-3 | few | TRBV18 | 13 | CASSPPNTDTQYF | TGTGCCAGCTCACCACCTAACACAGATACGCAGTATTTT
NA | TRBJ1-1 | NA | TRBV6-5 | 11 | CASSYMSEAFF | TGTGCCAGCAGTTACATGTCAGAAGCTTTCTTT
TRBD1 | TRBJ2-7 | NA | TRBV14 | 15 | CASSQNLRGYYEQYF | TGTGCCAGCAGCCAAAACCTCAGGGGGTATTACGAGCAGTACTTC
TRBD1 | TRBJ1-1 | NA | TRBV12-5 | 17 | CASGLGRDRGMNTEAFF | TGTGCTAGTGGTTTGGGTAGAGACAGGGGAATGAACACTGAAGCTTTCTTT
NA | TRBJ1-6 | few | TRBV29-1 | 12 | CSAKDGDSPLHF | TGCAGCGCCAAGGACGGTGATTCACCCCTCCACTTT
TRBD1 | TRBJ2-7 | NA | TRBV10-3 | 15 | CAISNRAGTGHEQYF | TGTGCCATCAGTAACAGGGCAGGGACAGGACACGAGCAGTACTTC
NA | TRBJ1-5 | few | TRBV5-1 | 15 | CASSLEDGSNQPQHF | TGCGCCAGCAGCTTGGAGGACGGGAGCAATCAGCCCCAGCATTTT